The 27 T cell receptor beta chains listed next were all sequenced from one sample in a study of early T cells in non-severe SARS-CoV-2 infection. TCRdb re-derived calls from the 5' RACE reads in MiXCR, one entry per CDR3 protein. The sample lists fewer than 30,000 distinct CDR3 sequences, 3.5% to 5% occurring once. Sample: whole blood. The receptors were sampled from an adult who was a healthcare worker with PCR-confirmed SARS-CoV-2 infection or an uninfected control (not recorded which).

This clonotype was counted many times. The chain combines TRBV18 with TRBJ2-4; possible D gene TRBD2, 6 bases. The V gene's germline CDR1 is KGHSH and CDR2 LQKENI. The CDR3 has 15 amino acids. V was pared by 2 bases and J by 1 base, with 9 bases between. The CDR3 nucleotides read TGTGCCAGCTCACCAAAGGGACTGGCCAAAAACATTCAGTACTTC. The encoded protein is CASSPKGLAKNIQYF. The variable domain in full, completed from reference TRBV18 and TRBJ2-4, reads NAGVMQNPRHLVRRRGQEARLRCSPMKGHSHVYWYRQLPEEGLKFMVYLQKENIIDESGMPKERFSAEFPKEGPSILRIQQVVRGDSAAYFCASSPKGLAKNIQYFGAGTRLSVL.

There are many counts of this clonotype. V and J are TRBV6-5 and TRBJ1-2; no definite D call. The CDR3 extends over 13 amino acids. Germline V gene lookup returns CDR1 MNHEY and CDR2 SVGAGI. With 4 bases removed from V and 8 bases from J, the gap between germline ends came to 14 bases. The CDR3 reads CASSFLTDSGYTF. The CDR3 nucleotides are TGTGCCAGCAGTTTCCTGACGGATTCGGGCTACACCTTC.

This clonotype was seen repeatedly, ten times or more. The genes are TRBV29-1 and TRBJ2-5, with 10 bases fitting TRBD1. Germline V gene sequence: CDR1 SQVTM, CDR2 ANQGSEA. CDR3 size: 15 residues. With V trimmed by 4 bases and J by 1 base, 6 bases remained unmatched. The CDR3 sequence is CSVVGQGTLQETQYF. The CDR3 DNA reads as TGCAGCGTTGTGGGACAGGGGACCCTCCAAGAGACCCAGTACTTC.

This clonotype was counted ten times or more. This rearrangement joins TRBV3-1 to TRBJ1-2; D remains ambiguous. CDR3 length: 13 amino acids. The germline CDR1 and CDR2 sequences are LGHDT and YNNKEL (reference sequence). Trimming removed 4 bases from V and 5 bases from J, with 11 bases in between. The CDR3 loop is CASSPQVFYGYTF. The CDR3 coding sequence is TGTGCCAGCAGCCCCCAGGTTTTTTATGGCTACACCTTC.

This clonotype was counted at least ten times. This sequence joins TRBV7-3 and TRBJ2-5; possible D gene TRBD2, 7 bases. The CDR3 covers 15 residues. V shed 0 bases and J shed 1 base, with 9 bases lying between them. CDR1 and CDR2 from the germline V gene are SGHTA and FQGTGA. DNA of the CDR3: TGTGCCAGCAGCTTAACGGGAGGGGGCCAAGAGACCCAGTACTTC. This sequence encodes CASSLTGGGQETQYF.

This clonotype has at least ten counts. The CDR3 nucleotides read TGTGCCAGTAAAGGTCGAAGGCCTGATAATTCACCCCTCCACTTT. It yields the protein CASKGRRPDNSPLHF. This chain uses TRBV19 with TRBJ1-6; unclear D gene. Between the trimmed V and J ends, which lost 7 bases and 5 bases, there was a span of 15 bases. CDR1 is LNHDA, CDR2 SQIVND, per germline (reference sequence). The CDR3 is made up of 15 amino acids.

This clonotype has ten or more counts. The CDR3 sequence is CASSLGQGASQPQHF. The CDR3 nucleotides are TGCGCCAGCAGCTTGGGGCAGGGGGCCAGTCAGCCCCAGCATTTT. The rearrangement uses TRBV5-1 and TRBJ1-5; the match to TRBD1 covers 8 bases. Germline V gene sequence: CDR1 SGHRS, CDR2 YFSETQ. With V trimmed by 0 bases and J by 6 bases, 5 bases remained unmatched. The CDR3 has 15 residues. Drawing the rest from reference TRBV5-1 and TRBJ1-5, the complete variable domain is KAGVTQTPRYLIKTRGQQVTLSCSPISGHRSVSWYQQTPGQGLQFLFEYFSETQRNKGNFPGRFSGRQFSNSRSEMNVSTLELGDSALYLCASSLGQGASQPQHFGDGTRLSIL.

A few counts support this clonotype. This chain joins TRBV3-1 and TRBJ1-1, with D perhaps TRBD1 (6 bases). The germline CDR1 and CDR2 sequences are LGHDT and YNNKEL (reference sequence). The V end was cut by 4 bases, the J end by 4 bases, with 16 bases between. The CDR3 runs to 15 residues. The chain's CDR3 is CASSPETGQSTEAFF. The CDR3 DNA is TGTGCCAGCAGCCCAGAGACCGGACAGTCCACTGAAGCTTTCTTT.

Ten or more counts support this clonotype. This rearrangement joins TRBV18 to TRBJ2-1, with D possibly TRBD2 on 5 matching bases. CDR1 and CDR2 from the germline V gene are KGHSH and LQKENI. The CDR3 is made up of 15 amino acids. V lost 5 bases and J lost 7, with 18 bases in between. The CDR3 loop reads CASSSGGGISNEQFF. The CDR3 region has the DNA TGTGCCAGCTCATCCGGTGGAGGCATTTCTAATGAGCAGTTCTTC.

This clonotype was observed many times. V gene TRBV3-1 combines with J gene TRBJ1-2, with D unresolved. Trimming removed 4 bases at V and 7 bases at J, with 7 bases between. The CDR3 consists of 11 residues. The V gene's germline CDR1 is LGHDT and CDR2 YNNKEL (reference sequence). The CDR3 sequence: CASSLSSGYTF. The CDR3 DNA reads as TGTGCCAGCAGCCTTTCTAGTGGCTACACCTTC. Drawing the rest from reference TRBV3-1 and TRBJ1-2, the complete variable domain is DTAVSQTPKYLVTQMGNDKSIKCEQNLGHDTMYWYKQDSKKFLKIMFSYNNKELIINETVPNRFSPKSPDKAHLNLHINSLELGDSAVYFCASSLSSGYTFGSGTRLTVV.

This clonotype appeared many times. This chain links TRBV7-8 with TRBJ1-5; no reliable D call. Per the germline V gene, CDR1 is SGHVS and CDR2 is FQNEAQ. The CDR3 consists of 14 residues. Between the trimmed V and J ends, which lost 1 base and 4 bases, there was a span of 8 bases. The DNA of the CDR3 is TGTGCCAGCAGCTTAGGGTCAAGGAATCAGCCCCAGCATTTT. This encodes CASSLGSRNQPQHF.

At least ten counts were recorded for this clonotype. This chain connects TRBV6-5 to TRBJ1-6; no clear D. Germline CDR1 is MNHEY and CDR2 is SVGAGI. The CDR3 consists of 14 residues. Trimming left V 10 bases short and J 8 bases short, with 18 bases between. CDR3 in amino acids: CATKNSILHSPLHF. As DNA, the CDR3 is TGTGCCACCAAAAACAGCATTCTACATTCACCCCTCCACTTT.

This clonotype came up a few times. This rearrangement joins TRBV20-1 to TRBJ2-3; D ambiguous. CDR1 and CDR2 (germline): DFQATT, SNEGSKA (reference sequence). This CDR3 contains 12 residues. V lost 4 bases and J 6 bases, leaving 11 bases between the germline ends. DNA for the CDR3: TGCAGTGCTAAACCACGCCAGGATACGCAGTATTTT. It specifies CSAKPRQDTQYF.

This clonotype occurred many times. The chain links TRBV28 to TRBJ2-1; no firm D call. This CDR3 is built from 12 residues. V lost 4 bases and J lost 10, with 11 bases in between. Germline V lookup: CDR1 MDHEN, CDR2 SYDVKM. The DNA of the CDR3 is TGTGCCAGCAGTTCCCCGCTGGGAGAGCAGTTCTTC. Protein sequence: CASSSPLGEQFF.

The chain couples TRBV12-3 or TRBV12-4 to TRBJ1-2; the D is unclear. CDR3 length equals 11 residues. V lost 6 bases and J lost 6, with 8 bases in between. The CDR3 DNA reads TGTGCCAGCAGGGGAACCAATGGCTACACCTTC. It yields the protein CASRGTNGYTF.

This clonotype appeared many times. This chain connects TRBV2 to TRBJ1-2, with D hard to call. Germline values: CDR1 SNHLY, CDR2 FYNNEI. This CDR3 region has 14 residues. V lost 3 bases to trimming and J lost 7 bases, with 15 bases between them. The CDR3 DNA reads TGTGCCAGCAGTGATTGGGCCGGGAGGAGTGGCTACACCTTC. It encodes CASSDWAGRSGYTF.

This clonotype was observed at least ten times. The chain is built from TRBV7-8 and TRBJ2-1; 10 nucleotides match TRBD1. CDR1 is SGHVS, CDR2 FQNEAQ, per germline. This CDR3 comprises 15 residues. V was pared by 5 bases and J by 8 bases, with 9 bases of the junction left unmatched. This chain's CDR3 is CASSTQDRGLDEQFF. In DNA, the CDR3 is TGTGCCAGCAGCACGCAAGACAGGGGGCTAGATGAGCAGTTCTTC.

This clonotype has ten or more counts. The chain employs TRBV25-1 and TRBJ1-1, with D tentatively TRBD1 (5 bases). This CDR3 has 11 residues. Germline values: CDR1 MGHDK, CDR2 SYGVNS. V shed 10 bases and J shed 8 bases, with 14 bases lying between them. CDR3 protein: CATYLRGEAFF. The CDR3 region has the DNA TGTGCCACTTACCTGAGGGGAGAAGCTTTCTTT.

On this clonotype: Possible read error: a much larger clone is one base away. Because the CDR3 is missing its conserved closing phenylalanine or tryptophan, this is likely a read error. The genes are TRBV19 and TRBJ1-2; D not resolved. CDR1 and CDR2 (germline): LNHDA, SQIVND (reference sequence). The CDR3 is 13 amino acids. Trimming took 7 bases from V and 3 from J, leaving 12 bases between them. CDR3 protein: CASTPRTHYGYTL. The CDR3 nucleotides read TGTGCCAGTACCCCCCGGACCCACTATGGCTACACCTTG.

This clonotype was detected many times. V is TRBV19 and J is TRBJ2-1; TRBD2 is a possible D gene (6 bases). V was cut by 7 bases and J by 8 bases, with 21 bases left in between. CDR1 LNHDA and CDR2 SQIVND come from the germline V gene (reference sequence). This CDR3 has 15 residues. This CDR3 reads CASTTNRHGGDEQFF. CDR3 coding DNA: TGTGCCAGTACTACAAACCGGCACGGGGGTGATGAGCAGTTCTTC.

This clonotype came up many times. The J gene is TRBJ2-7, the V gene TRBV7-9; tentatively, D is TRBD1 or TRBD2 (5 bases each). Germline values: CDR1 SEHNR, CDR2 FQNEAQ (reference sequence). CDR3 length: 14 residues. Trimming removed 4 bases at V and 5 bases at J, with 15 bases between. CDR3 protein: CASSSIRGDHEQYF. The CDR3 bases are TGTGCCAGCAGCTCCATCCGAGGGGACCACGAGCAGTACTTC. Variable domain in full (rest from reference TRBV7-9 and TRBJ2-7): DTGVSQNPRHKITKRGQNVTFRCDPISEHNRLYWYRQTLGQGPEFLTYFQNEAQLEKSRLLSDRFSAERPKGSFSTLEIQRTEQGDSAMYLCASSSIRGDHEQYFGPGTRLTVT.

At least ten counts were recorded for this clonotype. The chain carries TRBV27 and TRBJ2-1; D is ambiguous. Per the germline V gene, CDR1 is MNHEY and CDR2 is SMNVEV (reference sequence). The germline V and J ends were trimmed by 6 bases and 6 bases, with 12 bases remaining between them. The CDR3 spans 13 residues. The CDR3 bases are TGTGCCAGCAGCCCGCTGGGGATCAATGAGCAGTTCTTC. It encodes CASSPLGINEQFF.

There are many counts of this clonotype. The chain carries TRBV30 and TRBJ2-7; D is unresolved. This CDR3 contains 14 residues. Trimming pared 3 bases from V and 2 bases from J, leaving 14 bases between. CDR1 and CDR2 (germline): GTSNPN, SVGIG (reference sequence). The CDR3 DNA reads as TGTGCCTGGAGGTCTGACTTAGCCGCCTACGAGCAGTACTTC. Translating gives CAWRSDLAAYEQYF. Combining the CDR3 with reference TRBV30 and TRBJ2-7 gives the whole variable domain SQTIHQWPATLVQPVGSPLSLECTVEGTSNPNLYWYRQAAGRGLQLLFYSVGIGQISSEVPQNLSASRPQDRQFILSSKKLLLSDSGFYLCAWRSDLAAYEQYFGPGTRLTVT.

The rearrangement joins TRBV29-1 to TRBJ2-3, with unresolved D. CDR3 length: 11 amino acids. Germline V gene data show CDR1 as SQVTM and CDR2 as ANQGSEA. Trimming pared 4 bases from V and 3 bases from J, leaving 5 bases between. The DNA for the CDR3 is TGCAGCGTTGCCCATACAGATACGCAGTATTTT. Protein: CSVAHTDTQYF.

This clonotype was seen many times. The rearrangement uses TRBV7-3 and TRBJ2-5; D is possibly TRBD2 (6 bases). The CDR3 is made up of 15 amino acids. Trimming removed 4 bases from V and 5 bases from J, with 17 bases in between. The V gene's germline CDR1 is SGHTA and CDR2 FQGTGA. The CDR3 is CASSSEGGVGETQYF. CDR3 DNA: TGTGCCAGCAGCTCCGAAGGAGGGGTAGGGGAGACCCAGTACTTC. The variable domain in full, with the rest retrieved from reference TRBV7-3 and TRBJ2-5, is GAGVSQTPSNKVTEKGKYVELRCDPISGHTALYWYRQSLGQGPEFLIYFQGTGAADDSGLPNDRFFAVRPEGSVSTLKIQRTERGDSAVYLCASSSEGGVGETQYFGPGTRLLVL.

In this sample, this clonotype turned up many times. The chain recombines TRBV2 with TRBJ1-1; D is uncertain. The CDR3 contains 14 residues. Trimming stripped 6 bases from V and 0 bases from J, with 11 bases between. From germline, CDR1 is SNHLY and CDR2 FYNNEI. The CDR3 spells CASRVSFLNTEAFF. The CDR3 nucleotides are TGTGCCAGCAGAGTGAGCTTTTTGAACACTGAAGCTTTCTTT.

This clonotype was observed at least ten times. This chain joins TRBV6-5 and TRBJ1-5; possibly TRBD1 for D (6 bases). The length of the CDR3 is 14 residues. The V end was cut by 6 bases, the J end by 4 bases, with 13 bases between. Germline CDR1 is MNHEY and CDR2 is SVGAGI. The CDR3 is CASSTGQKNQPQHF. In nucleotides, the CDR3 is TGTGCCAGCAGCACCGGACAGAAGAATCAGCCCCAGCATTTT.